This T cell receptor beta chain was obtained from a study of early T cells in non-severe SARS-CoV-2 infection (dated by TCRdb to the early 2020s). Study-level background: Because TCR sequencing relied on bulk RNA taken from unsorted whole blood, pairing of alpha and beta chains was not possible. The study at large found these results: Matching against VDJdb was skewed toward anti-spike CD8 responses, likely underestimated virus-specific expansions, and missed private and CD4 specificities.

Libraries were prepared through 5' RACE. The instrument given in TCRdb is NextSeq 500. To correct for sequencing error and PCR bias, the TCR library protocol tagged individual cDNA molecules with unique molecular identifiers. Both TCR alpha and beta chains were sequenced, and tight co-correlation was observed between alpha and beta sequence abundances in each sample. Turning to the authors' computational methods: Decombinator V4 was used to annotate TCR sequences for V gene, J gene and CDR3. TCRs were defined as expanded if a significant change between any two time points was detected under a Poisson model with p below 0.0001. TCR abundances were normalised to the total number of TCRs sequenced in each sample and reported as counts per million. VDJdb, accessed on 1 November 2021, was searched for TCRs annotated for CMV, EBV and SARS-CoV-2, and TCRs annotated for more than one antigen were excluded. TCRdb applied fastp at Q25 and MiXCR to the public reads, then kept only in-frame beta chains. Each record represents a unique CDR3 protein, reported with the most common genes and DNA among its rows. TCRdb assigned the V and J calls; the authors' analysis was not used. The sample has more than 45,000 distinct CDR3 sequences on record, roughly 12% of them singletons. The top ten clones comprise approximately 4.8% of the sample.

Details on this clonotype: This clone's antigen is unknown. The sample holds no much larger clone one base away, and base qualities are not on file.

This was a case-control study nested in a cohort of healthcare workers in London, UK, who had nasopharyngeal swab PCR tests and blood samples taken every week. Healthcare workers were recruited between 23 and 31 March 2020, during the week of the UK lockdown, and were followed weekly for up to roughly 15 weeks. The sequenced sample consisted of whole blood. This receptor was obtained from an adult who was a healthcare worker with PCR-confirmed SARS-CoV-2 infection or an uninfected control (not recorded which).

The CDR3 here reads CASSSSLGLGGTEAFF. The nucleotides are TGTGCCAGCAGCTCCTCCCTCGGATTAGGGGGAACTGAAGCTTTCTTT. The rearranged segments are TRBV6-6 and TRBJ1-1; the D segment could be TRBD1, given 6 matching bases. From the germline V gene (reference sequence), CDR1 is MNHNY and CDR2 is SVGAGI. V gives up 6 bases and J gives up 5 bases, and the segment between their germline ends measures 22 bases. Reading from cysteine to phenylalanine, the CDR3 counts 16 amino acids. The kept DNA is CDR3 alone, 48 bases in frame from the first base.